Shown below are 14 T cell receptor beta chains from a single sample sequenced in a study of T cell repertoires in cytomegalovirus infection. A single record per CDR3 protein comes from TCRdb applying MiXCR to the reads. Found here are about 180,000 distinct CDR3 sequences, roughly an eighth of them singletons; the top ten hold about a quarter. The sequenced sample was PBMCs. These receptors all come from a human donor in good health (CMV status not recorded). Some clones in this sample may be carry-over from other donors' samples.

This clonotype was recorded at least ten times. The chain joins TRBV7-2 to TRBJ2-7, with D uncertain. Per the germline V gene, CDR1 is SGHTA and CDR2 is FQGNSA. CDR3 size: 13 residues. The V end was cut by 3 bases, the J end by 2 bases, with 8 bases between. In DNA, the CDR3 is TGTGCCAGCAGCTTGAACGGACCCTACGAGCAGTACTTC. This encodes CASSLNGPYEQYF. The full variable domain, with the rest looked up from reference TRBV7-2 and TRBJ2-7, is GAGVSQSPSNKVTEKGKDVELRCDPISGHTALYWYRQSLGQGLEFLIYFQGNSAPDKSGLPSDRFSAERTGGSVSTLTIQRTQQEDSAVYLCASSLNGPYEQYFGPGTRLTVT.

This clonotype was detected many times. The CDR3, as DNA: TGTGCCAGCAGCTTAGACCCCGGGACGTACTACGAGCAGTACTTC. As protein: CASSLDPGTYYEQYF. The chain joins TRBV7-8 to TRBJ2-7; D is possibly TRBD1 or TRBD2 (5 bases each). The CDR3 spans 15 residues. Germline assignment: CDR1 SGHVS and CDR2 FQNEAQ. The germline V and J ends were trimmed by 1 base and 3 bases, with 13 bases remaining between them.

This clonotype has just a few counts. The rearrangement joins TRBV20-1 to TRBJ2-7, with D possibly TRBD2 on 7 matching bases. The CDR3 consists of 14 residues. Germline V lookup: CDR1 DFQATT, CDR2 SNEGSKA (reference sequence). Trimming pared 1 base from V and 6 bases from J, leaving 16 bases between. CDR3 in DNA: TGCAGTGCTAGAGTCAGGCAGGGGAGGGGCGAGCAGTACTTC. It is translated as CSARVRQGRGEQYF.

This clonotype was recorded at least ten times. CDR3 bases: TGTGCCAGCAGCCCAGGACAGGGCCAGGAAGCTTTCTTT. As protein: CASSPGQGQEAFF. The chain links TRBV7-2 to TRBJ1-1, with 8 bases identical to TRBD1. V dropped 5 bases and J dropped 8; count of bases not matched to a gene: 7. Germline V gene sequence: CDR1 SGHTA, CDR2 FQGNSA. CDR3 length: 13 residues.

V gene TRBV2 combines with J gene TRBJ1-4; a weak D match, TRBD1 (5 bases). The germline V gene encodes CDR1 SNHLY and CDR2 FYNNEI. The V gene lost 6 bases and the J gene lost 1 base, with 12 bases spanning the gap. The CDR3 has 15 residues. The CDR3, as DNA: TGTGCCAGCAGGGAATATACAGGAACTAATGAAAAACTGTTTTTT. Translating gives CASREYTGTNEKLFF.

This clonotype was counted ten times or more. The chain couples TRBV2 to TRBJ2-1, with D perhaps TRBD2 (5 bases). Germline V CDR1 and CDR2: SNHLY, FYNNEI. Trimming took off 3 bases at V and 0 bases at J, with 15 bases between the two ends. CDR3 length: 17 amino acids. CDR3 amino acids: CASSDLERTSSYNEQFF. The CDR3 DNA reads TGTGCCAGCAGTGACCTAGAGCGGACCAGCTCCTACAATGAGCAGTTCTTC.

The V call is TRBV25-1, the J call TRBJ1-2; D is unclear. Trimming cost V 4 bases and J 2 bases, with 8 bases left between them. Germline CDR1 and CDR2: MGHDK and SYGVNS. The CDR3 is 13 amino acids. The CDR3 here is CASSAPGNYGYTF. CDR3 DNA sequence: TGTGCCAGCAGTGCGCCCGGGAACTATGGCTACACCTTC.

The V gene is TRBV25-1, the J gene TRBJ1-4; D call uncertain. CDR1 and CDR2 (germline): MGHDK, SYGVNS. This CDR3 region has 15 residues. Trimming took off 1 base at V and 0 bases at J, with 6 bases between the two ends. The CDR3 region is CASSELETTNEKLFF. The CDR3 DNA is TGTGCCAGCAGTGAATTGGAAACAACTAATGAAAAACTGTTTTTT.

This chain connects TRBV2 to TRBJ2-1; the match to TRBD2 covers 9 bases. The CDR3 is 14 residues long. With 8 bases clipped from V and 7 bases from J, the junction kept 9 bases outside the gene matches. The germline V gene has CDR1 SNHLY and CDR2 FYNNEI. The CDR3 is CASPAGLAGNEQFF. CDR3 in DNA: TGTGCCAGCCCAGCCGGGCTAGCGGGAAATGAGCAGTTCTTC.

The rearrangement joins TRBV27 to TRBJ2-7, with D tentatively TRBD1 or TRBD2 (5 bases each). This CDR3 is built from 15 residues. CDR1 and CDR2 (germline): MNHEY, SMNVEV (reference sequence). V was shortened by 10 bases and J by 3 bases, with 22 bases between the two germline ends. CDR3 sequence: CATSYRDGGYYEQYF. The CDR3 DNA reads TGTGCCACCTCGTACCGGGACGGAGGATACTACGAGCAGTACTTC.

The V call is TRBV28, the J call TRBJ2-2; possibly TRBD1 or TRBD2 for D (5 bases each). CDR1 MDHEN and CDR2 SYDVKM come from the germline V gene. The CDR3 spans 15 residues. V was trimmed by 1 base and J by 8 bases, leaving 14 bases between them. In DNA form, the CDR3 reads TGTGCCAGCAGTTTATTCGGGACCCCAACTGGGGAGCTGTTTTTT. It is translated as CASSLFGTPTGELFF. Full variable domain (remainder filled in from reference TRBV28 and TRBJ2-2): DVKVTQSSRYLVKRTGEKVFLECVQDMDHENMFWYRQDPGLGLRLIYFSYDVKMKEKGDIPEGYSVSREKKERFSLILESASTNQTSMYLCASSLFGTPTGELFFGEGSRLTVL.

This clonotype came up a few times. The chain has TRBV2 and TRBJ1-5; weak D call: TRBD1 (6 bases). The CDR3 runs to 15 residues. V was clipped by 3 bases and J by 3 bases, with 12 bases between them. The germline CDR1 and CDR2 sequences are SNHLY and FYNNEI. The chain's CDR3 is CASSDTGIDNQPQHF. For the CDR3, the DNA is TGTGCCAGCAGTGACACAGGGATAGACAATCAGCCCCAGCATTTT.

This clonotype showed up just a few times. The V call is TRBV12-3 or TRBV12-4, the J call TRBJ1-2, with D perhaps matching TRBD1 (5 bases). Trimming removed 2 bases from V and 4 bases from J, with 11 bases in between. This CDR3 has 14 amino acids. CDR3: CASSLQGGRYGYTF. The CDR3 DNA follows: TGTGCCAGCAGTTTACAGGGAGGACGCTATGGCTACACCTTC.

For the CDR3, the DNA is TGTGCCAGCAGTTATCCCGACCCGGGACAGAAGAACACCGGGGAGCTGTTTTTT. Translation gives CASSYPDPGQKNTGELFF. V is TRBV6-2 or TRBV6-3 and J is TRBJ2-2, with 7 bases identical to TRBD1. The length of the CDR3 is 18 residues. V was clipped by 3 bases and J by 1 base; unmatched bases: 11. Germline loops: CDR1 MNHEY, CDR2 SVGEGT.